This T cell receptor (beta chain) was captured in a study of control samples from healthy donors and cancer patients. Germline values: CDR1 SGHDT, CDR2 YYEEEE. Trimming removed 2 bases from V and 3 bases from J, with 14 bases in between. The CDR3 spans 15 residues. The assay was immunoSEQ multiplex PCR, and TCRdb's table has in-frame clones only and misses some. The sample has approximately 20,000 clones, 80% to 90% seen once. What was sequenced was PBMCs. This clonotype originated in a woman between 65 and 79 years old with lung cancer. The rearrangement uses TRBV5-6 and TRBJ1-1, with a weak D call TRBD1 (5 bases). The CDR3 sequence: CASSLRFTGDTEAFF. CDR3 nucleotide sequence: TGTGCCAGCAGCTTACGTTTTACGGGGGACACTGAAGCTTTCTTT.